This TCR beta chain was recovered during a study of blood T cell repertoires in COVID-19. Cohorts were determined from participant-reported clinical history. CDR3 size: 14 residues. The germline V gene encodes CDR1 SGHTA and CDR2 FQGNSA. V lost 3 bases and J 10 bases, leaving 13 bases between the germline ends. Method: immunoSEQ multiplex PCR; TCRdb's copy keeps in-frame clones and lacks some. The sample has a few hundred thousand clones, roughly 84% seen once. The receptor's source is a man aged 45 to 65 who had recovered from COVID-19. The chain uses TRBV7-2 and TRBJ1-6; no clear D. The sequenced sample was PBMCs or T cells enriched from blood (not recorded which). The DNA for the CDR3 is TGTGCCAGCAGCTTCAATCCGGGTGGCTCACCCCTCCACTTT. Residues: CASSFNPGGSPLHF.